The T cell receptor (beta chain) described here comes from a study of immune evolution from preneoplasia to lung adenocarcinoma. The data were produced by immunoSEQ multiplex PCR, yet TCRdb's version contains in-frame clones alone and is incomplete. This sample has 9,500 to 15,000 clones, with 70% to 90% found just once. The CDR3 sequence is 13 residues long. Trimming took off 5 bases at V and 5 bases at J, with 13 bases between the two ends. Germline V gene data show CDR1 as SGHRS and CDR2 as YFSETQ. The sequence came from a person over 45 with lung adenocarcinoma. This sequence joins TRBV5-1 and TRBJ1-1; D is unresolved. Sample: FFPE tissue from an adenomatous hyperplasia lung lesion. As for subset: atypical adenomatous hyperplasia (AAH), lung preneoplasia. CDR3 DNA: TGCGCCAGCAGTTCAGATCCGAAGACTGAAGCTTTCTTT. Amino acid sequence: CASSSDPKTEAFF.